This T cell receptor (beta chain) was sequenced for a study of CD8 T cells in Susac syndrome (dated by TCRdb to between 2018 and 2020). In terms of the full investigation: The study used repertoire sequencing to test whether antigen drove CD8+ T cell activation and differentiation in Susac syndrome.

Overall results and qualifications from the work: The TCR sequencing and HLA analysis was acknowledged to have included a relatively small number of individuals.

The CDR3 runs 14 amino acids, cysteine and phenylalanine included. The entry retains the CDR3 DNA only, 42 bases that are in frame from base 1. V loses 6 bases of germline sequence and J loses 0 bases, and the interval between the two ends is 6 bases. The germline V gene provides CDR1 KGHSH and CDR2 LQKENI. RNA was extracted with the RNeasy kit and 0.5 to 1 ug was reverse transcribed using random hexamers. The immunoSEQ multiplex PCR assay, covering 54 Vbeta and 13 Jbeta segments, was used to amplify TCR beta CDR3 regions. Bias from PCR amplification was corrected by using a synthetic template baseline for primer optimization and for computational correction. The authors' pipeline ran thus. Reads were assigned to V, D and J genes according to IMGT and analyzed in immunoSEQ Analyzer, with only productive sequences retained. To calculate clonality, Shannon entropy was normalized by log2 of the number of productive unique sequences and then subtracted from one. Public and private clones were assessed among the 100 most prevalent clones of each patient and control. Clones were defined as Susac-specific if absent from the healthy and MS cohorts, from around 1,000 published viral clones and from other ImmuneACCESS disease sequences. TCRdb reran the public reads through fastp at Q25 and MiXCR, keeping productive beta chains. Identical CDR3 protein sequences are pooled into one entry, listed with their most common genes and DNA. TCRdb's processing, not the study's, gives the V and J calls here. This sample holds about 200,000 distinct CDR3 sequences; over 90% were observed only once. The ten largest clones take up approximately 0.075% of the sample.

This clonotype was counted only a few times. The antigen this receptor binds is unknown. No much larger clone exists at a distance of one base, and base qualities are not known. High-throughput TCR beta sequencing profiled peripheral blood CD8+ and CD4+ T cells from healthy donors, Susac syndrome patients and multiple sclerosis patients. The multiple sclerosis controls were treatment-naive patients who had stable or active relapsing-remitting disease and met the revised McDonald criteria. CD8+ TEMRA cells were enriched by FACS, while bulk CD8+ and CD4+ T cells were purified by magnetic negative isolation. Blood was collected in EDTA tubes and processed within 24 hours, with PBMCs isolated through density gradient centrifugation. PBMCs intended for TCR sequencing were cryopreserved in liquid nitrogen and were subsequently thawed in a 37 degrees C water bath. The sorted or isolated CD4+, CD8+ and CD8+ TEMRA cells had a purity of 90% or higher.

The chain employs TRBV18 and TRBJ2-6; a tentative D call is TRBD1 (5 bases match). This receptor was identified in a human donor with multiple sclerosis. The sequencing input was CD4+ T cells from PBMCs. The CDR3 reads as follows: CASSDSSGANVLTF. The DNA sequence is TGTGCCAGCTCCGACAGCTCTGGGGCCAACGTCCTGACTTTC.